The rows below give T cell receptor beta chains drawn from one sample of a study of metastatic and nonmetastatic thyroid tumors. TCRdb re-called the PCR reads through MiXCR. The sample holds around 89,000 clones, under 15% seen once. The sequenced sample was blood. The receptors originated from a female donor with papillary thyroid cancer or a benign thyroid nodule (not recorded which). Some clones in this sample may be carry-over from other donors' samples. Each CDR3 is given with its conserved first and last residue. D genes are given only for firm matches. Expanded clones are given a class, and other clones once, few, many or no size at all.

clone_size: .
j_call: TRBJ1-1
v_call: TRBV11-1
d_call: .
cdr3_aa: CANSPRRGASEAFF
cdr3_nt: TGTGCCAACAGCCCGCGACGGGGGGCGTCTGAAGCTTTCTTT

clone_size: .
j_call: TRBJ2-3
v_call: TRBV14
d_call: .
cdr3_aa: CASSQDRHTQYF
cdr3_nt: TGTGCCAGCAGCCAAGATCGGCATACGCAGTATTTT

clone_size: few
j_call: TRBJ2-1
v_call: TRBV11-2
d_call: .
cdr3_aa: CASSLEGGPTMRQFF
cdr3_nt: TGTGCCAGCAGCTTAGAAGGAGGACCGACCATGAGGCAGTTCTTC

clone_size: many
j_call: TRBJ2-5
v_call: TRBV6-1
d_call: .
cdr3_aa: CASSIAGTLQETQYF
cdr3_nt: TGTGCCAGCAGTATCGCCGGGACTCTCCAGGAGACCCAGTACTTC

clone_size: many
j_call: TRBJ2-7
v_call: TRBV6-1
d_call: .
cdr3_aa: CASSNQGYEQYF
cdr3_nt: TGTGCCAGCAGTAACCAGGGGTACGAGCAGTACTTC

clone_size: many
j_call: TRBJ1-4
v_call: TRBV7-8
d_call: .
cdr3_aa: CASSPWGTNEKLFF
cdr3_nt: TGTGCCAGCAGCCCGTGGGGGACTAATGAAAAACTGTTTTTT

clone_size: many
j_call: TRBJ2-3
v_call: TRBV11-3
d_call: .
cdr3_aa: CASSLIGTSTDTQYF
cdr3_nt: TGTGCCAGCAGCTTAATAGGCACTAGCACAGATACGCAGTATTTT

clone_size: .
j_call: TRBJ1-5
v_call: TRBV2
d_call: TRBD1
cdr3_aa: CASSGQEGQPQHF
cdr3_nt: TGTGCCAGCAGCGGACAGGAGGGTCAGCCCCAGCATTTT

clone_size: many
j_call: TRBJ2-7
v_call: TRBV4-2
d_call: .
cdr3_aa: CASSQGTVPHTYEQYF
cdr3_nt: TGTGCCAGCAGCCAAGGGACAGTCCCCCATACCTACGAGCAGTACTTC

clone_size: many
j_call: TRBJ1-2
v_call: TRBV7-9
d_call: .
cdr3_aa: CASSLGDGYTF
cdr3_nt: TGTGCCAGCAGCTTAGGGGATGGCTACACCTTC

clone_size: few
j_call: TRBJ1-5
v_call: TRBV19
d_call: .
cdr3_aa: CASSDVLGSNQPQHF
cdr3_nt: TGTGCCAGTAGTGATGTATTGGGGAGCAATCAGCCCCAGCATTTT

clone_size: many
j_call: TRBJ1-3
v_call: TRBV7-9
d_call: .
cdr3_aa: CASSSLGTIYF
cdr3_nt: TGTGCCAGCAGCTCCCTTGGCACCATATATTTT

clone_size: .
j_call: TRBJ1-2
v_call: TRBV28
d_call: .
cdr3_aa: CASSWDYGYTF
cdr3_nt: TGTGCCAGCAGTTGGGACTATGGCTACACCTTC

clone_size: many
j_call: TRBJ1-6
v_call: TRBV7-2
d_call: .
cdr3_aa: CASSVTGHPQNSPLHF
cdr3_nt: TGTGCCAGCAGCGTTACGGGACACCCACAAAATTCACCCCTCCACTTT

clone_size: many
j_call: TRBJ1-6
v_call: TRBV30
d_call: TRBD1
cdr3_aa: CAWSVQGGGYSPLHF
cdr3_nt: TGTGCCTGGAGTGTTCAGGGGGGTGGATATTCACCCCTCCACTTT

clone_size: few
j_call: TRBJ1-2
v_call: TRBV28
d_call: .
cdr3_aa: CASSQTWHYGYTF
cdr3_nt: TGTGCCAGCAGTCAGACGTGGCACTATGGCTACACCTTC

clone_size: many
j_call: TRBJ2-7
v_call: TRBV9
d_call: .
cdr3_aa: CASSEGEGSYEQYF
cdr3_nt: TGTGCCAGCAGCGAGGGGGAGGGATCCTACGAGCAGTACTTC

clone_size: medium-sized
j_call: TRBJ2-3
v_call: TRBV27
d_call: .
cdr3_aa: CASGIQVTDTQYF
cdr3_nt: TGTGCCAGCGGAATACAGGTAACAGATACGCAGTATTTT

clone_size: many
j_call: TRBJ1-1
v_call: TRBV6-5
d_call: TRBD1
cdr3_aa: CASSYQTGGLGFNTEAFF
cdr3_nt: TGTGCCAGCAGTTACCAGACAGGGGGCTTAGGCTTTAACACTGAAGCTTTCTTT

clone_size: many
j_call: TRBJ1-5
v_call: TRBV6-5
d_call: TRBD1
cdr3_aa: CASSYTGGFDNQPQHF
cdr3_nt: TGTGCCAGCAGTTACACAGGGGGATTCGACAATCAGCCCCAGCATTTT

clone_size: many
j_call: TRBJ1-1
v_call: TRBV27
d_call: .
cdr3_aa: CASSSLQGGVGGATEAFF
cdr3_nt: TGTGCCAGCAGTTCCCTCCAAGGGGGGGTCGGTGGGGCCACTGAAGCTTTCTTT

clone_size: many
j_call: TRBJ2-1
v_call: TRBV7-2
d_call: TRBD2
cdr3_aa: CASCRRQGGNEQFF
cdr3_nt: TGTGCCAGCTGCCGTCGTCAGGGAGGGAATGAGCAGTTCTTC

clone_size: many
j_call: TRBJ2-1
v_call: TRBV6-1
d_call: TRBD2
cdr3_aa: CASSPNPSGGSIEQFF
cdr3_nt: TGTGCCAGCAGTCCCAACCCTAGCGGGGGATCTATTGAGCAGTTCTTC

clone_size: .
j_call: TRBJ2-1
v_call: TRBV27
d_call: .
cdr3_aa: CASSFISGGYDNEQFF
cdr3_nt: TGTGCCAGCAGTTTTATCTCGGGCGGCTACGACAATGAGCAGTTCTTC